This record looks at one TCR beta chain sequence and its context. Its antigen remains unknown. PCR employed 60 Vbeta and 13 Jbeta primers. Libraries were prepared by immunoSEQ multiplex PCR; TCRdb keeps only in-frame clonotypes and omits some of them. The table records roughly 97,000 clones, roughly 73% of them present only once. Germline V CDR1 and CDR2: SQVTM, ANQGSEA. This CDR3 contains 16 residues. V gave up 7 bases and J gave up 0 bases; unmatched junction bases: 8. The sample originates from a study of cytomegalovirus exposure and HLA in healthy donors. Notes on the study in general: Because they were indistinguishable, some V segments, including TRBV6-2 and TRBV6-3, were excluded. TCR beta V segments were, for the most part, productive about 87% or about 30% of the time in an earlier analysis. It emerged from a later analysis that several of the most significant clusters appeared to be linked to common viral pathogens.

The sample was PBMCs. The chain combines TRBV29-1 with TRBJ2-5; 13 nucleotides match TRBD2. This sequence was found in a man aged 40-55 years in good health and CMV-seronegative. In DNA form, the CDR3 reads TGCAGCGGGGCCGGGACTAGCGGGACACACCAAGAGACCCAGTACTTC. Amino acid sequence: CSGAGTSGTHQETQYF.